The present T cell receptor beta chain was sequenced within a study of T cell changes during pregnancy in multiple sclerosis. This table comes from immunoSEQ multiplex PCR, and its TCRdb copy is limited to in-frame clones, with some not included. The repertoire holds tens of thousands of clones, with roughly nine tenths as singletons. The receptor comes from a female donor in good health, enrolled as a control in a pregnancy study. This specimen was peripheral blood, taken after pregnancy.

CDR3 sequence reads: CASSPPPRGNTIYF. Here the CDR3 DNA reads TGTGCCAGCTCACCACCGCCCAGGGGAAACACCATATATTTT. The chain uses TRBV18 and TRBJ1-3; no definite D call. V shed 0 bases and J shed 4 bases, with 7 bases lying between them. CDR1 and CDR2 (germline): KGHSH, LQKENI. The length of the CDR3 is 14 residues. Complete variable domain (other parts from reference TRBV18 and TRBJ1-3): NAGVMQNPRHLVRRRGQEARLRCSPMKGHSHVYWYRQLPEEGLKFMVYLQKENIIDESGMPKERFSAEFPKEGPSILRIQQVVRGDSAAYFCASSPPPRGNTIYFGEGSWLTVV.